This paragraph covers one TCR beta chain sequence. What this receptor recognizes is not known. The sample holds no much larger clone one base away, and base qualities are not on file. TCRbeta CDR3 regions were amplified from genomic DNA by means of the immunoSEQ Assay, a bias-controlled multiplex PCR. In the authors' own workflow: Nucleated cell counts per sample were estimated from amplification of reference gene primers within the assay. To quantify the absolute abundance of each unique TCRbeta CDR3 rearrangement, sequence reads were collapsed and filtered. For each sample, productive Simpson clonality was calculated as the square root of Simpson's diversity index across productive rearrangements. What TCRdb holds here is the immuneACCESS table cut down to in-frame rearrangements. Part of the clones is not present; checked against another copy, under half of the missing clones reflect an unresolved V gene, and the others are unexplained. The DNA was the basis for D and trimming; V, J and clone size are from that table. Across this sample there are about 210,000 clones, with approximately 82% seen only once. Roughly 8.2% of the sample comes from the top ten.

Each collaborating institution followed its own protocols to collect whole blood in K2EDTA tubes. Collaborator samples were shipped for TCRbeta analysis as frozen whole blood, isolated PBMCs, or DNA extracted from either sample type. This specimen comes from a study of blood T cell repertoires in COVID-19 (dated by TCRdb to about 2020). For the wider study: Samples covering the acute and convalescent phases of COVID-19 were provided by collaborators in the United States, Italy and Spain. The prospective study material was composed of cDNA or gDNA derived from T cells, B-cell-depleted T cells, or PBMCs. The dataset comprised deeply sampled blood TCRbeta repertoires from subjects exposed to, actively infected with, or recovered from COVID-19. The repertoires were released in a freely available public database meant as a resource for research on the immune response to SARS-CoV-2. The samples were drawn from two sources: the first 160 participants of the ongoing ImmuneRACE study, and approximately 1,300 subjects contributed by 6 global collaborators. Sample metadata almost always included a de-identified subject ID, COVID-19 status, age in years and sex. Where available, HLA class I and class II types were taken from metadata supplied by the sample provider and were not determined by assay-based typing. Results the study describes overall, beyond this receptor: Clinical and demographic metadata were provided uncurated, with the amount varying by source and participant.

CDR1 and CDR2 are read off the germline V gene as SGHDT and YYEEEE. From V the trimming removes 2 bases and from J it removes 4 bases, while the gene matches leave 4 bases of the junction unaccounted for. The CDR3, cysteine through phenylalanine, is 14 amino acids long. CDR3 DNA only is kept here, 42 bases in frame from base 1. The sequence came from a woman between 45 and 60 years old with acute or convalescent COVID-19. The sequence links TRBV5-6 to TRBJ2-7, with 9 bases in between that match TRBD2. The sample consisted of peripheral blood. The CDR3 region reads CASSFGTSSYEQYF. The nucleotides are TGTGCCAGCAGCTTCGGGACTAGCTCTTACGAGCAGTACTTC.